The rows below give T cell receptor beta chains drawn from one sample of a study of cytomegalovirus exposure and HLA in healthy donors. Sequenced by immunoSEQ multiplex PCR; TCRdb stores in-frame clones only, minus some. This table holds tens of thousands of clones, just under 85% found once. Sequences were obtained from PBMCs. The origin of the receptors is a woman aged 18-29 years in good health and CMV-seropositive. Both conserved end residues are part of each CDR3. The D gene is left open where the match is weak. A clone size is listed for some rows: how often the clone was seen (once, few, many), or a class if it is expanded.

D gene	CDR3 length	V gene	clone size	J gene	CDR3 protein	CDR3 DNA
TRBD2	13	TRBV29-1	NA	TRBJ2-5	CSVEGGLGETQYF	TGCAGCGTTGAGGGGGGGTTAGGTGAGACCCAGTACTTC
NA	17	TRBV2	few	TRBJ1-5	CASSEGEGEYSNQPQHF	TGTGCCAGCAGTGAAGGGGAGGGAGAATATAGCAATCAGCCCCAGCATTTT
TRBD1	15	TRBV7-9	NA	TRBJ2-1	CASTPKGALYNEQFF	TGTGCCAGCACCCCCAAGGGGGCCCTTTACAATGAGCAGTTCTTC
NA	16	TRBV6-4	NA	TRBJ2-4	CASSGGNPLAKNIQYF	TGTGCCAGCAGTGGAGGGAACCCGTTAGCCAAAAACATTCAGTACTTC
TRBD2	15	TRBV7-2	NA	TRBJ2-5	CASSFPSGGRETQYF	TGTGCCAGCAGCTTCCCTAGCGGGGGGAGGGAGACCCAGTACTTC
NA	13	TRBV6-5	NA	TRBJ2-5	CASSYGQLGTQYF	TGTGCCAGCAGTTACGGACAGCTAGGGACCCAGTACTTC
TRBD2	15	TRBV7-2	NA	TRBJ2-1	CASSLSPGLAGDQFF	TGTGCCAGCAGCCTTTCCCCTGGACTAGCGGGCGATCAGTTCTTC
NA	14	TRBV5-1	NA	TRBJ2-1	CASSLVGGDNEQFF	TGCGCCAGCAGCTTGGTGGGGGGAGACAATGAGCAGTTCTTC
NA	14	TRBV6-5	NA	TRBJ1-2	CASSYSSVNYGYTF	TGTGCCAGCAGTTACTCTTCGGTCAACTATGGCTACACCTTC
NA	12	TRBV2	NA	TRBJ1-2	CASTERRLGYTF	TGTGCCAGCACGGAGAGGCGTCTTGGCTACACCTTC
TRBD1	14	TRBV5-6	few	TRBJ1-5	CASQQGASNQPQHF	TGTGCCAGCCAACAGGGGGCGAGCAATCAGCCCCAGCATTTT
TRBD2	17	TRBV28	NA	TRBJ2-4	CASSPAGLADGGGIQYF	TGTGCCAGCAGTCCCGCTGGACTAGCGGACGGGGGGGGCATTCAGTACTTC
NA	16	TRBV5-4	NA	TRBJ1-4	CASSRNNRADFEKLFF	TGTGCCAGCAGTCGGAACAACAGGGCGGATTTTGAAAAACTGTTTTTT
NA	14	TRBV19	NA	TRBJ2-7	CASSIVGSDYEQYF	TGTGCCAGTAGTATAGTCGGGTCTGACTACGAGCAGTACTTC
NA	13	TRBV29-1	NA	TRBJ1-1	CSALGGLNTEAFF	TGCAGCGCCCTGGGGGGACTGAACACTGAAGCTTTCTTT
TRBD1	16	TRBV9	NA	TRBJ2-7	CASSVARDRGSSEQYF	TGTGCCAGCAGCGTAGCTAGGGACAGGGGTAGCTCCGAGCAGTACTTC
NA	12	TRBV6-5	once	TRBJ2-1	CAAKANDNEQFF	TGTGCCGCAAAAGCAAATGACAATGAGCAGTTCTTC
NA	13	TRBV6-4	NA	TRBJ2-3	CASSTGDTDTQYF	TGTGCCAGCAGTACGGGGGACACAGATACGCAGTATTTT